This T cell receptor beta chain was recorded in a study of Graves' ophthalmopathy and Graves' hyperthyroidism. Study-level results: Sensitivity of approximately 66% and specificity of approximately 73% were achieved by the model that predicted ophthalmopathy progression. Blood samples also showed most expanded thyroid clonotypes exceeding 0.001 frequency. Separation of ophthalmopathy from stable hyperthyroidism was achieved by a 13-signature model, at roughly 88% sensitivity and around 81% specificity.

Researchers took RNA transcripts and amplified TCR beta CDR3 regions from them. Amplification began with first-round RT-PCR using HTBI primers, then second-round multiplex PCR was performed. TCRdb reanalysed the multiplex PCR reads using MiXCR and keeps one entry per CDR3 protein. The repertoire holds over 150,000 distinct CDR3 sequences, less than 45% seen once, with roughly 5.8% in the top ten. The CDR3 is 13 amino acids. Germline V gives CDR1 KGHDR, CDR2 SFDVKD. V was cut by 10 bases and J by 1 base, with 12 bases left in between. Researchers turned away patients with other autoimmune diseases, uncontrolled infections, pregnancy or lactation. This clonotype was recorded many times. The antigen remains unidentified.

This clonotype was sampled from a woman in her thirties or forties with Graves' ophthalmopathy. The rearrangement joins TRBV24-1 to TRBJ1-1, with D maybe TRBD1 (6 bases). What was sequenced was peripheral blood. The CDR3 reads CATQGKRNTEAFF. The CDR3 bases are TGTGCCACACAGGGAAAACGGAACACTGAAGCTTTCTTT.